This T cell receptor (beta chain) was documented in a study of cytomegalovirus exposure and HLA in healthy donors. Both 60 Vbeta primers and 13 Jbeta primers went into the PCR. Clones were sequenced by immunoSEQ multiplex PCR, and TCRdb holds only the in-frame ones, with some missing. Altogether about 160,000 clones are present, over 75% being singletons, with the ten largest covering 1%. V was trimmed by 5 bases and J by 2 bases, leaving 11 bases between them. The CDR3 has 14 residues. Germline V lookup: CDR1 KGHSH, CDR2 LQKENI. This clonotype was sampled from a woman aged 45-65 years in good health and CMV-seropositive. The gene calls are TRBV18 and TRBJ2-3, with D possibly matching TRBD2 (6 bases). The sample comprised PBMCs. The CDR3 DNA sequence: TGTGCCAGCTCAAGACTAGTTTCCACAGATACGCAGTATTTT. Its translation: CASSRLVSTDTQYF.